Below, 2 T cell receptor beta chains from the same sample are listed, as sequenced in a study of blood T cells in healthy people across ages. A J-beta primer mix and a sample-barcoded 5' primer were used in a second PCR of roughly 6 to 11 cycles. MiXCR was run by TCRdb on the 5' RACE reads, yielding one entry per CDR3 protein. The table shows hundreds of thousands of distinct CDR3 sequences, with 40% to 60% occurring only once. Sequencing used blood. These receptors were obtained from a man between 25 and 39 years old in good health.

This clonotype appeared once. The chain is built from TRBV5-8 and TRBJ1-5; 9 positions match TRBD1. This CDR3 has 15 amino acids. Germline CDR1 SGHTS, CDR2 YDEGEE. The V segment lost 3 bases and the J segment 3 bases; nucleotides outside the gene matches: 4. This CDR3 is CASSWGTGYNQPQHF. Written as DNA, the CDR3 is TGTGCCAGCAGCTGGGGGACAGGGTACAATCAGCCCCAGCATTTT.

V gene TRBV11-2 combines with J gene TRBJ2-7, with D hard to call. In germline, CDR1 is SGHAT, CDR2 FQNNGV. Trimming cost V 1 base and J 4 bases, with 8 bases left between them. The CDR3 consists of 13 residues. The CDR3 loop is CASSLAVNYEQYF. The CDR3 DNA follows: TGTGCCAGCAGCTTAGCCGTTAATTACGAGCAGTACTTC. Together with reference TRBV11-2 and TRBJ2-7, the CDR3 gives the full variable domain: EAGVAQSPRYKIIEKRQSVAFWCNPISGHATLYWYQQILGQGPKLLIQFQNNGVVDDSQLPKDRFSAERLKGVDSTLKIQPAKLEDSAVYLCASSLAVNYEQYFGPGTRLTVT.